These 26 T cell receptor beta chains share one sample of origin, sequenced in a study of blood T cell repertoires in COVID-19. Sequencing used immunoSEQ multiplex PCR; TCRdb keeps in-frame clones, though not all of them. The data contain more than 45,000 clones, 75% to 90% of them seen just once; the ten biggest clones take up around 1.5%. Input material: peripheral blood. These receptors all stem from a man aged 60-69 years with acute or convalescent COVID-19.

The chain is built from TRBV11-2 and TRBJ2-7; D is possibly TRBD2 (5 bases). Germline lookup yields CDR1 SGHAT and CDR2 FQNNGV. The CDR3 has 13 residues. V lost 2 bases and J lost 1, with 6 bases in between. The chain's CDR3 is CASSLKRSYEQYF. The CDR3 nucleotides read TGTGCCAGCAGCTTAAAGCGGTCCTACGAGCAGTACTTC. The variable domain in full, completed from reference TRBV11-2 and TRBJ2-7, reads EAGVAQSPRYKIIEKRQSVAFWCNPISGHATLYWYQQILGQGPKLLIQFQNNGVVDDSQLPKDRFSAERLKGVDSTLKIQPAKLEDSAVYLCASSLKRSYEQYFGPGTRLTVT.

DNA of the CDR3: TGTGCCAGCAGCTTAGCTCTACAGGGGGCGGAAGGCTACACCTTC. Its protein is CASSLALQGAEGYTF. The chain is built from TRBV7-2 and TRBJ1-2; 9 bases map to TRBD1. The CDR3 is made up of 15 amino acids. CDR1 and CDR2 (germline): SGHTA, FQGNSA. V shed 0 bases, J shed 8 bases, and the junction held 7 bases outside the gene matches.

The rearrangement joins TRBV6-2 or TRBV6-3 to TRBJ2-7; D is ambiguous. V lost 2 bases and J lost 4, with 3 bases in between. Germline CDR1 reads MNHEY; CDR2 reads SVGEGT. This CDR3 has 11 residues. The CDR3 here is CASSYAYEQYF. The CDR3 DNA follows: TGTGCCAGCAGTTACGCGTACGAGCAGTACTTC.

The chain couples TRBV27 to TRBJ2-1; possible D gene TRBD1, 6 bases. CDR1 and CDR2 (germline): MNHEY, SMNVEV (reference sequence). The CDR3 consists of 16 residues. Trimming shortened V by 4 bases and J by 2 bases, and 15 bases separated the two germline ends. Here the CDR3 reads CASSSSEQGTYNEQFF. The CDR3 region has the DNA TGTGCCAGCAGTTCCTCCGAACAGGGAACCTACAATGAGCAGTTCTTC.

The CDR3 protein is CAISGYLANSPDTQYF. In DNA form, the CDR3 reads TGTGCCATCAGTGGATACCTAGCGAATTCCCCAGATACGCAGTATTTT. V and J are TRBV10-3 and TRBJ2-3; D is perhaps TRBD2 (6 bases). CDR3 length equals 16 residues. With 4 bases removed from V and 4 bases from J, the gap between germline ends came to 18 bases. Germline CDR1 and CDR2: ENHRY and SYGVKD.

The V call is TRBV7-9, the J call TRBJ2-1; a weak D match, TRBD2 (6 bases). Germline values: CDR1 SEHNR, CDR2 FQNEAQ (reference sequence). V was cut by 2 bases and J by 8 bases, with 16 bases left in between. The CDR3 consists of 15 residues. CDR3 DNA: TGTGCCAGCAGCTTACCGGGACTGGGATTCGATGAGCAGTTCTTC. It codes for CASSLPGLGFDEQFF.

The chain employs TRBV7-2 and TRBJ2-5; D possibly corresponds to TRBD1 (6 bases). V lost 1 base, J lost 1 base, and 10 bases lay in between. This CDR3 has 15 amino acids. From germline, CDR1 is SGHTA and CDR2 FQGNSA. The CDR3: CASSLVTGIQETQYF. In DNA, the CDR3 is TGTGCCAGCAGCTTAGTGACAGGAATCCAAGAGACCCAGTACTTC.

This chain links TRBV6-5 with TRBJ2-5; 7 bases map to TRBD1. From germline, CDR1 is MNHEY and CDR2 SVGAGI. The ends lost 5 bases at V and 5 bases at J; junction bases unmatched: 5. This CDR3 has 13 amino acids. The CDR3 reads CASSRGQRETQYF. The CDR3 region has the DNA TGTGCCAGCAGTAGGGGACAGAGGGAGACCCAGTACTTC.

This chain uses TRBV3-1 (or the pseudogene TRBV3-2) with TRBJ2-3; TRBD1 agrees at 7 bases. CDR1 is LGHDT, CDR2 YNNKEL, per germline (reference sequence). The junction had 15 bases not matched to a gene; V was cut back by 4 bases and J by 5 bases. The length of the CDR3 is 17 residues. The CDR3: CASSPFFPQGSGDTQYF. The CDR3 region has the DNA TGTGCCAGCAGCCCGTTCTTCCCACAGGGGTCGGGAGATACGCAGTATTTT.

The rearrangement joins TRBV28 to TRBJ1-4; D unclear. The CDR3 is 14 amino acids. Per the germline V gene, CDR1 is MDHEN and CDR2 is SYDVKM. V lost 6 bases and J lost 4, with 12 bases in between. The CDR3 nucleotides are TGTGCCAGCAGGGGGAGGCCCGGTAATGAAAAACTGTTTTTT. This sequence encodes CASRGRPGNEKLFF.

This sequence joins TRBV5-5 and TRBJ2-5; no firm D call. From germline, CDR1 is SGHKS and CDR2 YYEKEE (reference sequence). V lost 0 bases, J lost 5 bases, and 11 bases lay in between. The CDR3 is 14 amino acids. The CDR3 bases are TGTGCCAGCAGCTTGGAAGGCAGGTGGGAGACCCAGTACTTC. It is translated as CASSLEGRWETQYF.

The gene calls are TRBV5-4 and TRBJ2-7; 8 bases match TRBD2. J gave up 6 bases and V 4 bases, and 9 bases lay outside the gene matches. This CDR3 comprises 14 residues. Looked up from germline, CDR1 is SGHNT and CDR2 is YYREEE (reference sequence). This CDR3 reads CASSTGLDGFEQYF. The CDR3 DNA is TGTGCCAGCAGCACGGGACTAGACGGTTTCGAGCAGTACTTC. The variable domain in full, completed from reference TRBV5-4 and TRBJ2-7, reads ETGVTQSPTHLIKTRGQQVTLRCSSQSGHNTVSWYQQALGQGPQFIFQYYREEENGRGNFPPRFSGLQFPNYSSELNVNALELDDSALYLCASSTGLDGFEQYFGPGTRLTVT.

The rearrangement joins TRBV28 to TRBJ1-1; TRBD1 matches at 7 bases. After removal of 6 bases from V and 1 base from J, the junction contained 8 bases not matched to a gene. The CDR3 covers 15 residues. Germline-derived CDR1 and CDR2 are MDHEN and SYDVKM. CDR3 bases: TGTGCCAGCAGACAGGACAGGCCAAAGAACACTGAAGCTTTCTTT. Amino acid sequence: CASRQDRPKNTEAFF.

This clone was detected once. The V gene is TRBV10-2, the J gene TRBJ1-4; 8 nucleotides agree with TRBD1. This CDR3 has 15 residues. After removal of 3 bases from V and 4 bases from J, the junction contained 4 bases not matched to a gene. CDR1 is WSHSY, CDR2 SAAADI, per germline. As DNA, the CDR3 is TGCGCCAGCAGTGAAGAAACAGGGGGTAATGAAAAACTGTTTTTT. It is translated as CASSEETGGNEKLFF.

The sample holds a few counts of this clone. The chain employs TRBV28 and TRBJ1-4; 7 bases agree with TRBD1. CDR1 is MDHEN, CDR2 SYDVKM, per germline. This CDR3 is built from 17 residues. V lost 3 bases, J lost 10 bases, and 17 bases stayed unmatched. CDR3 coding DNA: TGTGCCAGCAGTTTTACCCGTGGCAGGGGGGATCAAGGAAAACTGTTTTTT. Translating it yields CASSFTRGRGDQGKLFF.

The rearrangement uses TRBV14 and TRBJ1-3, with TRBD1 matching over 7 bases. Germline CDR1 reads SGHDN; CDR2 reads FVKESK. This CDR3 has 16 amino acids. After removal of 1 base from V and 4 bases from J, the junction contained 7 bases not matched to a gene. CDR3 bases: TGTGCCAGCAGCCAAGGACAGGGAAAATCGGGAAACACCATATATTTT. Translated: CASSQGQGKSGNTIYF. The complete variable domain, with remaining parts taken from reference TRBV14 and TRBJ1-3, reads EAGVTQFPSHSVIEKGQTVTLRCDPISGHDNLYWYRRVMGKEIKFLLHFVKESKQDESGMPNNRFLAERTGGTYSTLKVQPAELEDSGVYFCASSQGQGKSGNTIYFGEGSWLTVV.

This rearrangement joins TRBV11-2 to TRBJ2-7; 7 bases align to TRBD2. The CDR3 contains 15 residues. Germline V lookup: CDR1 SGHAT, CDR2 FQNNGV. Germline trimming cut 4 bases from V and 7 bases from J; bases unmatched to any gene: 13. CDR3 sequence: CASSSLTSVSGEQYF. The CDR3, as DNA: TGTGCCAGCAGCTCTCTAACTAGCGTCTCGGGTGAGCAGTACTTC. Supplemented by reference TRBV11-2 and TRBJ2-7, the full variable domain reads EAGVAQSPRYKIIEKRQSVAFWCNPISGHATLYWYQQILGQGPKLLIQFQNNGVVDDSQLPKDRFSAERLKGVDSTLKIQPAKLEDSAVYLCASSSLTSVSGEQYFGPGTRLTVT.

The V gene is TRBV6-2 or TRBV6-3, the J gene TRBJ2-2; 8 bases are shared with TRBD1. V was clipped by 0 bases and J by 4 bases; unmatched bases: 10. Germline lookup yields CDR1 MNHEY and CDR2 SVGEGT. The CDR3 runs 18 residues. CDR3 region: CASSYSTGAGIITGELFF. CDR3 DNA sequence: TGTGCCAGCAGTTACTCGACAGGGGCGGGTATTATCACCGGGGAGCTGTTTTTT.

The V call is TRBV3-1 (or the pseudogene TRBV3-2), the J call TRBJ2-5; 9 nucleotides agree with TRBD1. The CDR3 spans 13 residues. In germline, CDR1 is LGHDT, CDR2 YNNKEL (reference sequence). Unmatched junction bases numbered 0, after V lost 4 bases and J lost 3 bases. CDR3 in amino acids: CASSRQGEETQYF. CDR3 nucleotide sequence: TGTGCCAGCAGCCGACAGGGGGAAGAGACCCAGTACTTC.

V is TRBV4-3 and J is TRBJ2-4, with D tentatively TRBD2 (6 bases). Trimming cost V 0 bases and J 0 bases, with 18 bases left between them. Germline V gene sequence: CDR1 LGHNA, CDR2 YSLEER. The CDR3 totals 19 residues. The CDR3 loop reads CASSQDPYGGGQAKNIQYF. In DNA form, the CDR3 reads TGCGCCAGCAGCCAAGATCCATACGGTGGAGGGCAAGCCAAAAACATTCAGTACTTC.

The chain carries TRBV9 and TRBJ2-3; D is uncertain. The CDR3 is 14 residues long. V shed 4 bases and J shed 8 bases, with 17 bases lying between them. Germline CDR1 and CDR2: SGDLS and YYNGEE. CDR3 sequence reads: CASSTDNPIATQYF. CDR3 nucleotide sequence: TGTGCCAGCAGCACAGACAACCCCATTGCTACGCAGTATTTT.

This clone was seen a single time. The chain recombines TRBV12-3 or TRBV12-4 with TRBJ2-7; TRBD2 aligns across 9 bases. This CDR3 is 13 amino acids long. Trimming removed 6 bases from V and 1 base from J; junction bases left unmatched: 1. The CDR3 loop is CASRGLASYEQYF. The CDR3 DNA reads TGTGCCAGCAGAGGACTAGCGTCCTACGAGCAGTACTTC.

The genes are TRBV29-1 and TRBJ2-7; 10 bases fit TRBD1. Germline trimming cut 6 bases from V and 5 bases from J; bases unmatched to any gene: 7. This CDR3 contains 13 residues. The germline V gene has CDR1 SQVTM and CDR2 ANQGSEA. The DNA of the CDR3 is TGCAGCGTCTCGGGACAGGGGTTCGACGAGCAGTACTTC. Protein product: CSVSGQGFDEQYF.

This chain connects TRBV11-2 to TRBJ1-3, with 7 bases that match TRBD1. This CDR3 contains 14 residues. Looked up from germline, CDR1 is SGHAT and CDR2 is FQNNGV. V trimming: 8 bases; J trimming: 2 bases; junction bases outside the gene matches: 6. In DNA, the CDR3 is TGTGCCAGCGGGTTAGGGACAGCTGGAAACACCATATATTTT. Protein product: CASGLGTAGNTIYF.

This clone was picked up one time. The V and J genes are TRBV28 and TRBJ2-5, with a possible D match to TRBD1 (6 bases). Germline V gives CDR1 MDHEN, CDR2 SYDVKM. CDR3 length: 15 amino acids. Trimming took off 5 bases at V and 5 bases at J, with 18 bases between the two ends. Here the CDR3 reads CASSGLGARVETQYF. The CDR3 coding sequence is TGTGCCAGCAGTGGGTTGGGGGCGCGTGTGGAGACCCAGTACTTC.

The chain links TRBV28 to TRBJ1-3; D uncertain. This CDR3 has 14 residues. Germline loops: CDR1 MDHEN, CDR2 SYDVKM. Trimming left V 1 base short and J 6 bases short, with 10 bases between. In DNA, the CDR3 is TGTGCCAGCAGTTTATTATCCGGGGTAAACACCATATATTTT. This sequence encodes CASSLLSGVNTIYF. Based on the CDR3 plus reference TRBV28 and TRBJ1-3, the full variable domain is DVKVTQSSRYLVKRTGEKVFLECVQDMDHENMFWYRQDPGLGLRLIYFSYDVKMKEKGDIPEGYSVSREKKERFSLILESASTNQTSMYLCASSLLSGVNTIYFGEGSWLTVV.